This is a list of T cell receptor beta chains from one sample in a study of spatial heterogeneity in lung cancer. Via MiXCR, TCRdb re-called the 5' RACE reads, giving one row per CDR3 protein. The sample has 60,000 to 80,000 distinct CDR3 sequences; 13% are singletons. The input for sequencing was PBMCs, taken at surgery. Receptors were obtained from a male donor with early-stage non-small cell lung cancer. Both conserved end residues are trimmed from each CDR3. For some rows the clone size is stated as once, few or many, or as a class when expanded; others skip it.

clone size	J gene	V gene	CDR3 protein
.	TRBJ2-7	TRBV19	ASSIGGDSEQY
few	TRBJ1-5	TRBV19	ASSIVGTGLGQKSNQPQH
few	TRBJ1-5	TRBV7-2	ASSTSGNQPQH
many	TRBJ2-7	TRBV20-1	SARVGGLYEQY
.	TRBJ2-3	TRBV25-1	ASSEISRDTDTQY
many	TRBJ2-2	TRBV6-1	ASSVSNTGELF
.	TRBJ2-7	TRBV4-3	ASSPQVNTGGIRSYEQY
few	TRBJ1-4	TRBV7-2	ASSLGRGSNEKLF
.	TRBJ1-2	TRBV2	ASSDSSQGGRQQDGYT
many	TRBJ2-5	TRBV9	ASSVGAGQWETQY
few	TRBJ1-1	TRBV9	ASSLSDMNTEAF
.	TRBJ2-2	TRBV7-8	ASSLGWDRRTGELF
many	TRBJ1-1	TRBV13	ASSYGGHNTEAF
few	TRBJ2-2	TRBV27	ASSLSGNTGELF
many	TRBJ2-1	TRBV20-1	SASGSSYNEQF
many	TRBJ2-2	TRBV5-6	ASSWGQNTGELF
.	TRBJ2-6	TRBV6-2/TRBV6-3	ASARLGTGAGANVLT